This is a list of T cell receptor beta chains from one sample in a study of response to subunit inactivated influenza vaccine. TCRdb independently ran MiXCR on the RT-PCR reads; one entry per CDR3 protein. The sample comprises 500,000 to 650,000 distinct CDR3 sequences, approximately 7.7% of which are singletons, and about an eighth rests with the top ten. The sequencing here drew on PBMCs from blood, taken 23 months after vaccination. These receptors originate from a man aged 50 to 75 who received an inactivated influenza vaccine. The CDR3 runs from the conserved cysteine through the conserved F or W. D genes are given only for firm matches. Clone sizes are given selectively: once, few, many, or a class where the clone is expanded.

j_call v_call d_call clone_size cdr3_nt cdr3_aa
TRBJ2-2 TRBV5-1 . many TGCGCCAGCAGCCGGAGGGCCGGAGCGGCGAACACCGGGGAGCTGTTTTTT CASSRRAGAANTGELFF
TRBJ2-5 TRBV11-2 TRBD1 . TGTGCCAGCAGCTTAGCCCACAGGGGTTCAGAGACCCAGTACTTC CASSLAHRGSETQYF
TRBJ1-1 TRBV9 . many TGTGCCAGCAGCGTAGAATCCGGGTCGTCTTTCTTT CASSVESGSSFF
TRBJ2-1 TRBV15 TRBD2 . TGTGCCACCAGCGGGTGGACTAGCGAAAACTCCTACGATGAGCAGTTCTTC CATSGWTSENSYDEQFF
TRBJ1-5 TRBV12-3/TRBV12-4 . many TGTGCCAGCAGTCGGCCGGGGGCAGTGACTCAGCCCCAGCATTTT CASSRPGAVTQPQHF
TRBJ1-1 TRBV7-2 . many TGTGCCAGCAGTTGGAAGGACACTGAAGCTTTCTTT CASSWKDTEAFF
TRBJ2-7 TRBV5-6 . . TGTGCCAGCAGCCCCCGGGTCGCGGCTTTTGGGCAGTACTTC CASSPRVAAFGQYF
TRBJ2-3 TRBV20-1 TRBD2 . TGCAGTGCCCAGACTAGCGGGTCAGATACGCAGTATTTT CSAQTSGSDTQYF
TRBJ1-2 TRBV12-3/TRBV12-4 TRBD1 many TGTGCCAGCAGTCAGACAGGGGGCTTGAACTATGGCTACACCTTC CASSQTGGLNYGYTF
TRBJ2-7 TRBV4-2 . few TGTGCCAGCAGCCAAGAGCGGGACTCCTCCTACGAGCAGTACTTC CASSQERDSSYEQYF
TRBJ2-3 TRBV18 . few TGTGCCAGCTCACTGCTTAGCCGTGTTGACACAGATACGCAGTATTTT CASSLLSRVDTDTQYF
TRBJ2-1 TRBV12-3/TRBV12-4 TRBD2 . TGTGCCAGCAGGCGGGGGAGGAATGAGCAGTTCTTC CASRRGRNEQFF
TRBJ2-1 TRBV20-1 . few TGCAGTGCTAGTGATGGGGGGAAATATCACAATGAGCAGTTCTTC CSASDGGKYHNEQFF
TRBJ2-5 TRBV7-9 . few TGTGCCAGCGCCCTTGGCAGCCAAGAGACCCAGTACTTC CASALGSQETQYF
TRBJ2-1 TRBV6-1 . . TGTGCCAGCAGCTCTACCATCCGGGGAAACAATGAGCAGTTCTTC CASSSTIRGNNEQFF
TRBJ1-2 TRBV29-1 . many TGCAGCGTTGGTTCGTCGACAGCGAATTATGGCTACACCTTC CSVGSSTANYGYTF
TRBJ1-1 TRBV7-9 . . TGTGCCAGCAGCCACGGGCAGCTGAACACTGAAGCTTTCTTT CASSHGQLNTEAFF
TRBJ1-3 TRBV11-2 TRBD1 few TGTGCCAGCAGCTCCGGGACAGGTCGGGCTGGAAACACCATATATTTT CASSSGTGRAGNTIYF
TRBJ1-2 TRBV30 . . TGTGCCTGGAGTGTGACGGTGGTCAGGGCAGGTGGCTACACCTTC CAWSVTVVRAGGYTF
TRBJ1-6 TRBV4-3 . . TGCGCCAGCAGTCAGACAGATTATAATTCACCCCTCCACTTT CASSQTDYNSPLHF
TRBJ2-7 TRBV7-3 . . TGTGCCAGCAGCTTAACGGCGGGACATTCCTACGAGCAGTACTTC CASSLTAGHSYEQYF
TRBJ2-1 TRBV12-3/TRBV12-4 . many TGTGCCAGCAGTTTAGTCAGGACAGAAAACAATGAGCAGTTCTTC CASSLVRTENNEQFF
TRBJ2-1 TRBV2 . . TGTGCCAGCAGTGAGGACAGAGCTTCCTACAATGAGCAGTTCTTC CASSEDRASYNEQFF
TRBJ2-2 TRBV5-1 . many TGCGCCAGCAGCACCAATACAGGGAACACCGGGGAGCTGTTTTTT CASSTNTGNTGELFF
TRBJ2-1 TRBV12-3/TRBV12-4 TRBD2 many TGTGCCAGCAGTCCCTATAGCGGGGGGGACAATGAGCAGTTCTTC CASSPYSGGDNEQFF
TRBJ2-1 TRBV7-8 TRBD2 few TGTGCCAGCAGCTCCTTGAGCGGGAGACGATACAATGAGCAGTTCTTC CASSSLSGRRYNEQFF
TRBJ2-1 TRBV4-3 TRBD2 many TGCGCCAGCAGCCCATCGACGGGGCTAGCGGCAGTCACCAATGAGCAGTTCTTC CASSPSTGLAAVTNEQFF
TRBJ2-7 TRBV11-2 . . TGTGCCAGCAGCTTAGGAGGGTTTTCCTACGAGCAGTACTTC CASSLGGFSYEQYF